Presented here are 22 T cell receptor beta chains from one specimen sequenced in a study of T cells in Graves' hyperthyroidism and ophthalmopathy. TCR beta CDR3 region amplification was performed from RNA transcripts. HTBI primers were the set used in a first-round RT-PCR of the TCR CDR3. Using its own MiXCR run on the multiplex PCR reads, TCRdb lists one record per CDR3 protein. The sample has more than 450,000 distinct CDR3 sequences; about 20% are singletons. The material sequenced was blood. All receptors come from a man in his forties or fifties with Graves' ophthalmopathy.

Only a few counts were recorded for this clonotype. V is TRBV28 and J is TRBJ1-1; D is unresolved. V dropped 6 bases and J dropped 8 bases, with 13 bases sitting between them. Germline V gene lookup returns CDR1 MDHEN and CDR2 SYDVKM. CDR3 size: 12 residues. In nucleotides, the CDR3 is TGTGCCAGCAGCTCCGGACTTCTCGAAGCTTTCTTT. It is translated as CASSSGLLEAFF.

The V call is TRBV30, the J call TRBJ2-1; 10 bases align to TRBD1. Trimming took 1 base from V and 5 from J; bases not matched to a gene: 5. The CDR3 consists of 15 residues. CDR1 is GTSNPN and CDR2 is SVGIG in the germline V gene (reference sequence). CDR3: CAWSGGDRGDNEQFF. The DNA of the CDR3 is TGTGCCTGGAGTGGAGGGGACAGGGGAGACAATGAGCAGTTCTTC.

The chain links TRBV5-1 to TRBJ2-5; 9 bases agree with TRBD2. Germline V gene sequence: CDR1 SGHRS, CDR2 YFSETQ. The CDR3 totals 16 residues. V trimming: 2 bases; J trimming: 3 bases; junction bases outside the gene matches: 8. This CDR3 reads CASSFGSTSGKETQYF. CDR3 coding DNA: TGCGCCAGCAGCTTTGGCTCGACTAGCGGTAAAGAGACCCAGTACTTC.

The rearrangement uses TRBV6-1 and TRBJ2-7; TRBD1 aligns across 7 bases. The CDR3 covers 15 residues. Germline lookup yields CDR1 MNHNS and CDR2 SASEGT. Trimming at V came to 8 bases and at J to 1 base, leaving 11 bases not matched to a gene. CDR3 sequence (DNA): TGTGCCAGCTCACCCCAGGCAGGGGGTTCCTACGAGCAGTACTTC. Protein sequence: CASSPQAGGSYEQYF.

J is TRBJ2-3 and V is TRBV19; D gene uncertain. The CDR3 sequence is 13 residues long. Germline lookup yields CDR1 LNHDA and CDR2 SQIVND (reference sequence). Trimming took off 3 bases at V and 4 bases at J, with 8 bases between the two ends. CDR3 region: CASSIAHSDTQYF. The DNA for the CDR3 is TGTGCCAGTAGTATTGCGCATTCAGATACGCAGTATTTT. The whole variable domain, remainder taken from reference TRBV19 and TRBJ2-3, is DGGITQSPKYLFRKEGQNVTLSCEQNLNHDAMYWYRQDPGQGLRLIYYSQIVNDFQKGDIAEGYSVSREKKESFPLTVTSAQKNPTAFYLCASSIAHSDTQYFGPGTRLTVL.

This clonotype was seen ten or more times. The V and J genes are TRBV7-8 and TRBJ2-5; 11 bases are a match to TRBD2. This CDR3 comprises 16 residues. Trimming took 5 bases from V and 2 from J; bases not matched to a gene: 7. The V gene's germline CDR1 is SGHVS and CDR2 FQNEAQ. CDR3 amino acids: CASSPATSGIQETQYF. CDR3 sequence (DNA): TGTGCCAGCAGCCCAGCGACTAGCGGGATACAAGAGACCCAGTACTTC.

This clonotype was seen a handful of times. The CDR3 protein is CASSRTVGATDTQYF. CDR3 nucleotides: TGTGCCAGCAGTAGGACTGTCGGGGCTACAGATACGCAGTATTTT. The chain combines TRBV27 with TRBJ2-3; the D call may be TRBD1 or TRBD2 (5 bases each). The germline gives CDR1 MNHEY, CDR2 SMNVEV (reference sequence). V was trimmed by 5 bases and J by 3 bases, leaving 15 bases between them. The length of the CDR3 is 15 residues.

This clonotype was seen more than once but under ten times. The chain joins TRBV6-1 to TRBJ1-5, with TRBD1 matching 9 bases. The CDR3 consists of 16 residues. In germline, CDR1 is MNHNS, CDR2 SASEGT. The V gene end was trimmed by 6 bases and the J gene end by 4 bases; junction bases not matched to a gene: 10. In DNA form, the CDR3 reads TGTGCCAGCAGAAGAACAGGGGGCGGGGGGAATCAGCCCCAGCATTTT. The encoded protein is CASRRTGGGGNQPQHF.

This clonotype was seen only a few times. The chain recombines TRBV7-9 with TRBJ2-5, with D perhaps given as TRBD1 or TRBD2 (5 bases each). Germline values: CDR1 SEHNR, CDR2 FQNEAQ (reference sequence). There are 13 residues in the CDR3. The ends were cut back, 10 bases at V and 7 bases at J, with 19 bases in the middle. CDR3 coding DNA: TGTGCCACATTTGGGGGTCCCCCTGGGACCCAGTACTTC. This encodes CATFGGPPGTQYF.

The V gene is TRBV11-2, the J gene TRBJ2-4; 14 nucleotides line up with TRBD2. Germline CDR1 reads SGHAT; CDR2 reads FQNNGV. After removal of 2 bases from V and 6 bases from J, the junction contained 3 bases not matched to a gene. CDR3 size: 16 residues. CDR3 protein: CASSLLTSGRVNIQYF. The CDR3 nucleotides are TGTGCCAGCAGCTTATTGACTAGCGGGAGGGTAAACATTCAGTACTTC.

This clonotype was seen only a few times. This sequence joins TRBV28 and TRBJ1-2, with 8 bases aligning to TRBD1. The CDR3 covers 14 residues. The germline CDR1 and CDR2 sequences are MDHEN and SYDVKM. Germline trimming cut 8 bases from V and 7 bases from J; bases unmatched to any gene: 12. The CDR3 DNA reads TGTGCCAGCGCAGACAGGGGATTTGAAAGTGGCTACACCTTC. It is translated as CASADRGFESGYTF.

This clonotype was picked up many times. The rearrangement joins TRBV7-2 to TRBJ2-1, with TRBD2 matching over 8 bases. Germline CDR1 and CDR2: SGHTA and FQGNSA. The CDR3 runs to 15 residues. Trimming took 1 base from V and 8 from J; bases not matched to a gene: 7. The CDR3 DNA is TGTGCCAGCAGCTTAGAAGCGGGAGAATCGGATGAGCAGTTCTTC. Residues: CASSLEAGESDEQFF.

V and J are TRBV20-1 and TRBJ2-2; D is ambiguous. CDR1 DFQATT and CDR2 SNEGSKA come from the germline V gene (reference sequence). V lost 3 bases to trimming and J lost 2 bases, with 4 bases between them. This CDR3 is built from 12 residues. CDR3: CSASGNTGELFF. CDR3 nucleotides: TGCAGTGCTAGCGGTAACACCGGGGAGCTGTTTTTT.

The chain is built from TRBV7-8 and TRBJ2-4, with TRBD1 matching over 9 bases. CDR3 length: 16 amino acids. Germline trimming cut 4 bases from V and 5 bases from J; bases unmatched to any gene: 9. Germline CDR1 SGHVS, CDR2 FQNEAQ. The CDR3 sequence: CASSSRGQGGQNIQYF. The CDR3 bases are TGTGCCAGCAGCTCCCGGGGACAGGGAGGCCAAAACATTCAGTACTTC.

A few counts support this clonotype. V usage is TRBV2 and J usage is TRBJ1-6; 7 bases are shared with TRBD1. CDR3 size: 17 residues. V was clipped by 1 base and J by 8 bases; unmatched bases: 11. Germline CDR1 reads SNHLY; CDR2 reads FYNNEI. The CDR3 region is CASSEGPGQVADSPLHF. CDR3 DNA sequence: TGTGCCAGCAGTGAAGGGCCCGGACAGGTCGCGGATTCACCCCTCCACTTT.

This clonotype was observed a handful of times. V gene TRBV20-1 combines with J gene TRBJ1-6; maybe TRBD1 (5 bases). The CDR3 consists of 16 residues. The V gene lost 3 bases and the J gene lost 0 bases, with 12 bases spanning the gap. Germline CDR1 and CDR2: DFQATT and SNEGSKA (reference sequence). CDR3 DNA sequence: TGCAGTGCTAGGATCTCAGACAGCTCCTATAATTCACCCCTCCACTTT. Its protein is CSARISDSSYNSPLHF.

This rearrangement joins TRBV7-3 to TRBJ2-1; TRBD1 might be the D (5 bases). The V end lost 1 base, the J end lost 3 bases, and 13 bases lay between the germline ends. Germline CDR1 reads SGHTA; CDR2 reads FQGTGA. The CDR3 covers 16 residues. This chain's CDR3 is CASSLRPRASYNEQFF. DNA of the CDR3: TGTGCCAGCAGCTTAAGGCCCAGGGCGAGCTACAATGAGCAGTTCTTC.

The chain combines TRBV10-3 with TRBJ1-2; D is ambiguous. The germline CDR1 and CDR2 sequences are ENHRY and SYGVKD. CDR3 length: 12 amino acids. Trimming shortened V by 8 bases and J by 6 bases, and 13 bases separated the two germline ends. CDR3 amino acids: CAIAGLDNGYTF. In DNA, the CDR3 is TGTGCCATCGCTGGCTTAGACAATGGCTACACCTTC.

Notes on this clonotype: Being one base from a much bigger clone, this may be a read error. This likely comes from a read error, as the CDR3 has no conserved phenylalanine or tryptophan at its end. The J gene is TRBJ2-7, the V gene TRBV4-2; tentatively, D is TRBD2 (5 bases). The V gene's germline CDR1 is LGHNA and CDR2 YNFKEQ. This CDR3 comprises 14 residues. Trimming removed 0 bases from V and 6 bases from J, with 12 bases in between. The CDR3 here is CASSQDPGDREQYL. DNA of the CDR3: TGTGCCAGCAGCCAAGATCCCGGGGATCGCGAGCAGTACTTA.

This clonotype was counted many times. The rearrangement links TRBV27 to TRBJ1-6; D is uncertain. This CDR3 region has 16 residues. Trimming took off 4 bases at V and 4 bases at J, with 14 bases between the two ends. Germline values: CDR1 MNHEY, CDR2 SMNVEV (reference sequence). CDR3 nucleotide sequence: TGTGCCAGCAGTTCCATTGCCACCTTATATAATTCACCCCTCCACTTT. It is translated as CASSSIATLYNSPLHF.

This clonotype was seen at least ten times. The chain recombines TRBV28 with TRBJ2-1; 8 bases map to TRBD1. The CDR3 runs 15 residues. V was clipped by 4 bases and J by 7 bases; unmatched bases: 9. Germline CDR1 reads MDHEN; CDR2 reads SYDVKM. The CDR3 here is CASSSTDRVPNEQFF. For the CDR3, the DNA is TGTGCCAGCAGTTCCACGGACAGGGTCCCGAATGAGCAGTTCTTC. The whole variable domain, remainder taken from reference TRBV28 and TRBJ2-1, is DVKVTQSSRYLVKRTGEKVFLECVQDMDHENMFWYRQDPGLGLRLIYFSYDVKMKEKGDIPEGYSVSREKKERFSLILESASTNQTSMYLCASSSTDRVPNEQFFGPGTRLTVL.

This clonotype appeared many times. The J gene is TRBJ2-2, the V gene TRBV7-9; 9 bases agree with TRBD1. This CDR3 has 18 amino acids. Germline CDR1 reads SEHNR; CDR2 reads FQNEAQ (reference sequence). J gave up 8 bases and V 2 bases, and 15 bases lay outside the gene matches. The CDR3 DNA is TGTGCCAGCAGCTTATTGAGTCTACAGGGGGCCTCAACGGGGGAGCTGTTTTTT. It yields the protein CASSLLSLQGASTGELFF.